The 24 T cell receptor beta chains given below trace back to one sample, sequenced in a study of blood T cell repertoires in COVID-19. Sequenced by immunoSEQ multiplex PCR; TCRdb stores in-frame clones only, minus some. The profile covers a few hundred thousand clones, with around 87% appearing a single time and approximately 2.2% taken by the ten largest. Sequencing input: peripheral blood. The receptors originated from a young man with active or convalescent COVID-19.

The V and J genes are TRBV9 and TRBJ2-1; 7 nucleotides line up with TRBD2. The CDR3 loop spans 16 amino acids. Losses at the gene ends were 2 bases for V and 10 bases for J; bases not matched to a gene: 15. CDR1 is SGDLS, CDR2 YYNGEE, per germline. In DNA form, the CDR3 reads TGTGCCAGCAGCGTGTTCCAGCAGCGGGACGTCAGCGAGCAGTTCTTC. Protein product: CASSVFQQRDVSEQFF. Drawing the rest from reference TRBV9 and TRBJ2-1, the complete variable domain is DSGVTQTPKHLITATGQRVTLRCSPRSGDLSVYWYQQSLDQGLQFLIQYYNGEERAKGNILERFSAQQFPDLHSELNLSSLELGDSALYFCASSVFQQRDVSEQFFGPGTRLTVL.

The chain couples TRBV7-2 to TRBJ2-1; 9 bases match TRBD2. From germline, CDR1 is SGHTA and CDR2 FQGNSA. The ends lost 6 bases at V and 4 bases at J; junction bases unmatched: 7. This CDR3 is 15 amino acids long. For the CDR3, the DNA is TGTGCCAGCAGACACACTAGCGGGCGATACAATGAGCAGTTCTTC. This sequence encodes CASRHTSGRYNEQFF.

The genes are TRBV7-6 and TRBJ1-5, with a weak D call TRBD1 (5 bases). Germline lookup yields CDR1 SGHVS and CDR2 FNYEAQ. The CDR3 totals 15 residues. Between the trimmed V and J ends, which lost 1 base and 6 bases, there was a span of 13 bases. For the CDR3, the DNA is TGTGCCAGCAGCTTAGGAGGTGGGGGGAGTCAGCCCCAGCATTTT. Translated: CASSLGGGGSQPQHF.

V is TRBV7-9 and J is TRBJ2-7; D might be TRBD1 (6 bases). This CDR3 has 16 residues. The V gene's germline CDR1 is SEHNR and CDR2 FQNEAQ (reference sequence). The V gene lost 2 bases and the J gene lost 2 bases, with 16 bases spanning the gap. The CDR3 nucleotides read TGTGCCAGCAGCTTAAATTTCCGGACAGCAACCTACGAGCAGTACTTC. This encodes CASSLNFRTATYEQYF. Together with reference TRBV7-9 and TRBJ2-7, the CDR3 gives the full variable domain: DTGVSQNPRHKITKRGQNVTFRCDPISEHNRLYWYRQTLGQGPEFLTYFQNEAQLEKSRLLSDRFSAERPKGSFSTLEIQRTEQGDSAMYLCASSLNFRTATYEQYFGPGTRLTVT.

This clone was seen a handful of times. The rearrangement joins TRBV19 to TRBJ1-5; D remains ambiguous. The CDR3 consists of 13 residues. Looked up from germline, CDR1 is LNHDA and CDR2 is SQIVND (reference sequence). Trimming cost V 6 bases and J 6 bases, with 12 bases left between them. The CDR3 protein is CASSRGLGQPQHF. The CDR3 DNA is TGTGCCAGTAGCCGAGGATTGGGTCAGCCCCAGCATTTT.

The chain carries TRBV28 and TRBJ2-7, with TRBD1 matching 9 bases. The CDR3 covers 16 residues. The trim removed 5 bases at V and 2 bases at J, leaving 10 bases unmatched. Germline values: CDR1 MDHEN, CDR2 SYDVKM. The CDR3 region is CASSPLRGTGTYEQYF. As DNA, the CDR3 is TGTGCCAGCAGTCCACTACGAGGGACAGGGACCTACGAGCAGTACTTC.

The rearrangement joins TRBV7-9 to TRBJ2-3; possibly TRBD1 for D (5 bases). The CDR3 has 17 amino acids. V was cut by 1 base and J by 2 bases, with 16 bases left in between. CDR1 and CDR2 from the germline V gene are SEHNR and FQNEAQ (reference sequence). The CDR3 spells CASSLGSDSLSTDTQYF. The DNA of the CDR3 is TGTGCCAGCAGCTTAGGGTCTGACAGCCTATCCACAGATACGCAGTATTTT.

The chain uses TRBV7-2 and TRBJ2-5; a possible D gene is TRBD1 (5 bases). The germline CDR1 and CDR2 sequences are SGHTA and FQGNSA. V dropped 5 bases and J dropped 5 bases, with 12 bases sitting between them. The CDR3 is 13 amino acids. The CDR3 here is CASSGRQKETQYF. The CDR3 DNA sequence: TGTGCCAGCAGCGGTAGACAGAAGGAGACCCAGTACTTC.

The V call is TRBV29-1, the J call TRBJ1-2; perhaps TRBD1 as D (6 bases). The V end was cut by 7 bases, the J end by 3 bases, with 15 bases between. The CDR3 has 13 amino acids. CDR1 is SQVTM, CDR2 ANQGSEA, per germline. This CDR3 is CSGLRDTDYGYTF. CDR3 DNA sequence: TGCAGCGGTCTCCGGGACACCGACTATGGCTACACCTTC.

The V call is TRBV29-1, the J call TRBJ1-3; D uncertain. The germline CDR1 and CDR2 sequences are SQVTM and ANQGSEA. The CDR3 length is 12 residues. Trimming pared 4 bases from V and 4 bases from J, leaving 8 bases between. In DNA form, the CDR3 reads TGCAGCGTTGTAATTGCGGGAAACACCATATATTTT. Translated: CSVVIAGNTIYF.

V usage is TRBV4-1 and J usage is TRBJ2-1; 9 bases line up with TRBD2. The germline V gene encodes CDR1 MGHRA and CDR2 YSYEKL. Unmatched junction bases numbered 10, after V lost 4 bases and J lost 6 bases. The CDR3 extends over 16 amino acids. CDR3 sequence reads: CASSRESAGGGNEQFF. The CDR3 nucleotides are TGCGCCAGCAGCCGGGAAAGTGCGGGAGGGGGCAATGAGCAGTTCTTC.

The genes are TRBV28 and TRBJ2-7; 7 nucleotides match TRBD1. The CDR3 has 14 residues. V lost 6 bases, J lost 5 bases, and 10 bases stayed unmatched. Germline CDR1 is MDHEN and CDR2 is SYDVKM. The DNA for the CDR3 is TGTGCCAGCAGCCCCTCAGACAGGGTCCACGAGCAGTACTTC. Translating it yields CASSPSDRVHEQYF. Full variable domain (outside the CDR3, taken from reference TRBV28 and TRBJ2-7): DVKVTQSSRYLVKRTGEKVFLECVQDMDHENMFWYRQDPGLGLRLIYFSYDVKMKEKGDIPEGYSVSREKKERFSLILESASTNQTSMYLCASSPSDRVHEQYFGPGTRLTVT.

This chain connects TRBV19 to TRBJ2-6; 9 bases agree with TRBD1. V shed 5 bases, J shed 2 bases, and the junction held 1 base outside the gene matches. The CDR3 runs 15 residues. The germline V gene encodes CDR1 LNHDA and CDR2 SQIVND (reference sequence). CDR3 protein: CASSYRGPGANVLTF. CDR3 DNA: TGTGCCAGTAGTTACAGGGGGCCTGGGGCCAACGTCCTGACTTTC.

This chain joins TRBV4-1 and TRBJ1-2, with D unresolved. Trimming took 0 bases from V and 1 from J, leaving 9 bases between them. CDR1 is MGHRA and CDR2 is YSYEKL in the germline V gene. This CDR3 has 15 residues. CDR3 in amino acids: CASSQDPQLNYGYTF. The DNA of the CDR3 is TGCGCCAGCAGCCAAGATCCACAGCTTAACTATGGCTACACCTTC.

The chain links TRBV5-1 to TRBJ1-1; D not resolved. Germline V lookup: CDR1 SGHRS, CDR2 YFSETQ. This CDR3 has 15 amino acids. The V and J ends lost 2 bases and 0 bases respectively, with 11 bases between them. The CDR3 sequence: CASSLSEGMNTEAFF. The CDR3 bases are TGCGCCAGCAGCTTAAGCGAGGGAATGAACACTGAAGCTTTCTTT.

The rearrangement joins TRBV6-2 or TRBV6-3 to TRBJ2-3; 11 bases are a match to TRBD2. The V segment lost 2 bases and the J segment 6 bases; nucleotides outside the gene matches: 10. The CDR3 is 17 residues long. Germline CDR1 is MNHEY and CDR2 is SVGEGT. The DNA for the CDR3 is TGTGCCAGCAGTTACCCGCTCCTAGCGGGGGGAAGGGATACGCAGTATTTT. It codes for CASSYPLLAGGRDTQYF.

This clone turned up a few times. The chain has TRBV10-1 and TRBJ2-5; D remains ambiguous. The CDR3 covers 13 residues. CDR1 and CDR2 (germline): WNHNN, SYGVQD (reference sequence). V was trimmed by 3 bases and J by 5 bases, leaving 10 bases between them. The CDR3 nucleotides are TGCGCCAGCAGTGATTCAGGATACGAGACCCAGTACTTC. Protein product: CASSDSGYETQYF.

The count of this clone is one. The rearrangement uses TRBV7-6 and TRBJ1-3; D is uncertain. V lost 4 bases to trimming and J lost 0 bases, with 13 bases between them. The CDR3 spans 16 residues. Per germline, CDR1 SGHVS and CDR2 FNYEAQ. The CDR3 loop reads CASSSRSGSSGNTIYF. CDR3 in DNA: TGTGCCAGCAGCTCCCGTTCGGGGAGCTCTGGAAACACCATATATTTT.

The chain couples TRBV4-1 to TRBJ1-3, with D maybe TRBD1 (5 bases). Germline CDR1 MGHRA, CDR2 YSYEKL. V was cut by 0 bases and J by 1 base, with 13 bases left in between. The CDR3 sequence is 17 residues long. CDR3 region: CASSQDRAGGSGNTIYF. The CDR3 DNA reads as TGCGCCAGCAGCCAAGACAGGGCGGGGGGATCTGGAAACACCATATATTTT.

The rearrangement links TRBV27 to TRBJ2-1, with 7 bases lining up with TRBD2. Per the germline V gene, CDR1 is MNHEY and CDR2 is SMNVEV (reference sequence). CDR3 size: 16 residues. Trimming removed 8 bases from V and 4 bases from J; junction bases left unmatched: 14. The CDR3 nucleotides read TGTGCCAGCCGCCGTGGCGGGAGTAGTGGGTACAATGAGCAGTTCTTC. Its protein product is CASRRGGSSGYNEQFF.

Comments on this clone: A read error may account for a junction end that differs from germline. The J gene is TRBJ1-1, the V gene TRBV4-2; TRBD1 is a possible D gene (5 bases). The V gene's germline CDR1 is LGHNA and CDR2 YNFKEQ. This CDR3 spans 13 amino acids. For the CDR3, the DNA is TGTGCCAGCAGCCAAGAAGGCCAGGGATCCCAATACTTT. Translating it yields CASSQEGQGSQYF.

Here the CDR3 reads CSVDSSGLGEKLFF. The CDR3, as DNA: TGCAGCGTTGATTCATCAGGGTTAGGAGAAAAACTGTTTTTT. This sequence joins TRBV29-1 and TRBJ1-4; a weak D match, TRBD1 (5 bases). The germline gives CDR1 SQVTM, CDR2 ANQGSEA. The CDR3 covers 14 residues. V lost 3 bases and J lost 8, with 16 bases in between.

CDR3 amino acids: CASSVYGTGTDTQYF. The CDR3 DNA follows: TGTGCCAGCAGCGTATACGGGACAGGGACAGATACGCAGTATTTT. The chain combines TRBV9 with TRBJ2-3; the match to TRBD1 covers 9 bases. With 1 base clipped from V and 3 bases from J, the junction kept 3 bases outside the gene matches. This CDR3 comprises 15 residues. CDR1 SGDLS and CDR2 YYNGEE come from the germline V gene.

The genes are TRBV6-4 and TRBJ1-6; TRBD1 is a possible D gene (6 bases). Trimming shortened V by 4 bases and J by 11 bases, and 15 bases separated the two germline ends. The CDR3 has 14 amino acids. Germline assignment: CDR1 MRHNA and CDR2 SNTAGT. The CDR3, as DNA: TGTGCCAGCAGTGCCTCAGGGGAAGGGCCACCCCTCCACTTT. Translated, it gives CASSASGEGPPLHF.